This T cell receptor (beta chain) emerged from a study of response to subunit inactivated influenza vaccine. Germline assignment: CDR1 LNHDA and CDR2 SQIVND (reference sequence). There are 15 residues in the CDR3. The V end lost 7 bases, the J end lost 2 bases, and 15 bases lay between the germline ends. This clonotype has only a few counts. Antigen: not known. TCRdb reprocessed the RT-PCR reads with MiXCR, giving one entry per CDR3 protein. The sample consists of almost 600,000 distinct CDR3 sequences, 12% to 15% of them appearing once. Findings and caveats of the study: It was suggested by the authors that few new T cells are recruited by each seasonal influenza vaccination.

The sequencing used PBMCs from blood, collected 11 to 12 days after vaccination. The V and J genes are TRBV19 and TRBJ1-5; D remains unclear. This clonotype was obtained from a man between 45 and 60 years old who received an inactivated influenza vaccine. CDR3 residues: CASTPPQEGNQPQHF. CDR3 bases: TGTGCCAGTACCCCGCCCCAAGAAGGCAATCAGCCCCAGCATTTT.